Listed below are T cell receptor beta chains from one sample, sequenced in a study of cytomegalovirus exposure and HLA in healthy donors. Clones were read by immunoSEQ multiplex PCR, and TCRdb kept only the in-frame ones, dropping some. In the table there are around 120,000 clones, under 90% of which are singletons. The sample consisted of PBMCs. The receptors come from a female donor in good health and CMV-seropositive. Each CDR3 is given with its conserved first and last residue. The order of the fields is clone size, D gene, V gene, J gene, CDR3 protein, CDR3 DNA. The D gene is left open where the match is weak. Clone size is shown for a subset of rows, as once, few, many or a class of expanded clone.

>few|-|TRBV30|TRBJ1-5
CAWSPTTGQPQHF
TGTGCCTGGAGTCCCACGACGGGACAGCCCCAGCATTTT
>-|-|TRBV4-2|TRBJ1-2
CASSHGSYGYTF
TGTGCCAGCAGCCACGGTAGTTATGGCTACACCTTC
>few|-|TRBV5-1|TRBJ1-5
CASSRDSNQPQHF
TGCGCCAGCTCCCGGGATAGCAATCAGCCCCAGCATTTT
>-|TRBD1|TRBV5-1|TRBJ2-7
CASSLAYDRGRVFYEQYF
TGCGCCAGCAGCTTGGCCTACGACAGGGGGCGAGTATTCTACGAGCAGTACTTC
>-|-|TRBV6-4|TRBJ2-2
CASSRDSRNTGELFF
TGTGCCAGCAGCAGGGACTCCCGGAACACCGGGGAGCTGTTTTTT
>-|-|TRBV28|TRBJ2-7
CASSRSGSYEQYF
TGTGCCAGCAGTCGAAGCGGATCCTACGAGCAGTACTTC
>-|-|TRBV6-6|TRBJ2-1
CASSSEWYEQFF
TGTGCCAGCAGTTCAGAATGGTATGAGCAGTTCTTC
>-|TRBD1|TRBV19|TRBJ2-1
CASSRTGAPLSSYNEQFF
TGTGCCAGTAGCCGGACAGGGGCTCCCTTAAGCTCCTACAATGAGCAGTTCTTC
>few|-|TRBV2|TRBJ1-1
CASRETDSRGYTEAFF
TGTGCCAGCAGAGAGACGGACTCTAGAGGGTACACTGAAGCTTTCTTT
>-|-|TRBV7-7|TRBJ1-6
CASSTGYNSPLHF
TGTGCCAGCAGTACAGGTTATAATTCACCCCTCCACTTT
>-|-|TRBV6-8|TRBJ1-4
CASSSTEKLFF
TGTGCCAGCAGTTCTACCGAAAAACTGTTTTTT
>once|-|TRBV6-5|TRBJ1-2
CASSYSQGGYYGYTF
TGTGCCAGCAGTTACTCCCAGGGCGGCTACTATGGCTACACCTTC
>-|-|TRBV28|TRBJ1-2
CASSPQVNYGYTF
TGTGCCAGCAGTCCACAGGTTAACTATGGCTACACCTTC
>-|TRBD1|TRBV10-1|TRBJ2-5
CASSEQKGQGRRETQYF
TGCGCCAGCAGTGAGCAAAAGGGACAGGGTAGAAGGGAGACCCAGTACTTC
>-|TRBD1|TRBV5-1|TRBJ1-4
CASSFGTGAEKLFF
TGCGCCAGCAGCTTCGGGACAGGGGCTGAAAAACTGTTTTTT
>-|-|TRBV9|TRBJ1-5
CASSVGRGDQPQHF
TGTGCCAGCAGCGTAGGACGGGGGGATCAGCCCCAGCATTTT
>-|-|TRBV6-1|TRBJ2-7
CASSAQGISYEQYF
TGTGCCAGCAGTGCGCAGGGGATCTCCTACGAGCAGTACTTC
>once|TRBD2|TRBV4-3|TRBJ2-5
CASSQVILAGAPHQETQYF
TGCGCCAGCAGCCAAGTAATACTAGCGGGGGCCCCACACCAAGAGACCCAGTACTTC
>-|-|TRBV19|TRBJ1-5
CASSIRTADQPQHF
TGTGCCAGTAGTATCCGGACAGCAGATCAGCCCCAGCATTTT
>-|TRBD2|TRBV6-5|TRBJ2-7
CASSRAGASLVEQYF
TGTGCCAGCAGTCGAGCGGGGGCTTCCTTGGTCGAGCAGTACTTC
>-|-|TRBV6-5|TRBJ1-2
CASSYLYRDGYTF
TGTGCCAGCAGTTACTTGTACAGGGACGGCTACACCTTC
>-|TRBD1|TRBV27|TRBJ2-1
CASTRDRETNEQFF
TGTGCCAGCACAAGGGACAGGGAAACCAATGAGCAGTTCTTC
>-|TRBD2|TRBV19|TRBJ2-5
CASSITGGQETQYF
TGTGCCAGTAGTATAACGGGGGGGCAAGAGACCCAGTACTTC
>-|-|TRBV7-9|TRBJ1-1
CASSLNRANTEAFF
TGTGCCAGCAGCTTAAACAGGGCGAACACTGAAGCTTTCTTT
>-|-|TRBV5-1|TRBJ1-1
CASSLGGAATEAFF
TGCGCCAGCAGCTTAGGGGGGGCTGCCACTGAAGCTTTCTTT
>-|-|TRBV5-4|TRBJ2-7
CASSPGQRSYEQYF
TGTGCCAGCAGCCCCGGACAGCGATCCTACGAGCAGTACTTC
>-|TRBD1|TRBV7-9|TRBJ2-4
CASSRGQGRNIQYF
TGTGCCAGCAGCCGGGGACAGGGGAGAAACATTCAGTACTTC
>-|-|TRBV7-6|TRBJ2-5
CASSRDRTVQETQYF
TGTGCCAGCAGCCGCGACCGGACAGTGCAAGAGACCCAGTACTTC
>-|TRBD1|TRBV2|TRBJ1-1
CASSTGGKDTEAFF
TGTGCCAGCAGCACAGGGGGCAAGGACACTGAAGCTTTCTTT
>-|TRBD2|TRBV6-9|TRBJ2-3
CAILPAGASTDTQYF
TGTGCCATCCTGCCAGCGGGGGCAAGCACAGATACGCAGTATTTT
>-|-|TRBV27|TRBJ1-5
CASSLRENQPQHF
TGTGCCAGCAGTCTCCGGGAAAACCAGCCCCAGCATTTT
>-|-|TRBV13|TRBJ1-1
CASSSYDTNTEAFF
TGTGCCAGCAGCTCGTACGACACGAACACTGAAGCTTTCTTT
>-|TRBD1|TRBV7-2|TRBJ2-7
CASSLGGGLTYEQYF
TGTGCCAGCAGCTTAGGAGGGGGCCTTACCTACGAGCAGTACTTC
>-|TRBD2|TRBV7-9|TRBJ2-1
CASSGGGTSGGKSYNEQFF
TGTGCCAGCAGCGGCGGTGGGACTAGCGGGGGGAAATCCTACAATGAGCAGTTCTTC
>-|TRBD2|TRBV19|TRBJ2-1
CASSMGGLGNGEQFF
TGTGCCAGTAGTATGGGGGGACTAGGAAATGGAGAGCAGTTCTTC
>few|TRBD1|TRBV27|TRBJ1-2
CASSRQGILYGYTF
TGTGCCAGCAGTAGACAGGGGATTCTCTATGGCTACACCTTC
>few|TRBD1|TRBV5-1|TRBJ2-1
CASSPSAGGSYNEQFF
TGCGCCAGCAGCCCTTCGGCAGGGGGCTCCTACAATGAGCAGTTCTTC
>-|TRBD1|TRBV29-1|TRBJ2-7
CSVEWRGGESYEQYF
TGCAGCGTTGAATGGAGAGGGGGCGAATCCTACGAGCAGTACTTC
>-|TRBD2|TRBV6-5|TRBJ2-1
CASTSMGGIEQFF
TGTGCCAGCACCTCAATGGGGGGGATAGAGCAGTTCTTC
>-|TRBD1|TRBV7-6|TRBJ2-1
CASSLIRQGALNEQFF
TGTGCCAGCAGCTTAATTCGACAGGGGGCTTTAAATGAGCAGTTCTTC
>once|-|TRBV30|TRBJ2-5
CAWRGAGDPATQYF
TGTGCCTGGAGGGGGGCAGGGGACCCCGCGACCCAGTACTTC
>-|TRBD1|TRBV7-3|TRBJ2-2
CASSSYDRVVNTGELFF
TGTGCCAGCAGCTCCTACGACAGGGTCGTCAACACCGGGGAGCTGTTTTTT
>few|-|TRBV6-6|TRBJ2-7
CASSYSKGAYEQYF
TGTGCCAGCAGTTACTCGAAGGGGGCCTACGAGCAGTACTTC
>-|-|TRBV30|TRBJ2-2
CAWAVTGELFF
TGTGCCTGGGCAGTCACCGGGGAGCTGTTTTTT
>-|TRBD1|TRBV30|TRBJ1-5
CAWSVQGAQPQHF
TGTGCCTGGAGTGTACAGGGGGCTCAGCCCCAGCATTTT
>-|TRBD1|TRBV7-6|TRBJ2-7
CASSWDSHSYEQYF
TGTGCCAGCAGCTGGGACAGCCACTCCTACGAGCAGTACTTC
>-|TRBD2|TRBV7-8|TRBJ2-1
CASSLLRSGGPSEQFF
TGTGCCAGCAGCCTCCTGCGGAGCGGGGGGCCCAGTGAGCAGTTCTTC
>-|-|TRBV5-1|TRBJ1-3
CASSLPGLQGNTIYF
TGCGCCAGCAGCTTGCCAGGGCTACAGGGAAACACCATATATTTT
>-|-|TRBV5-1|TRBJ2-2
CASSADISNTGELFF
TGCGCCAGCAGCGCCGACATTTCCAACACCGGGGAGCTGTTTTTT
>-|-|TRBV19|TRBJ2-1
CASSIDGGFGYNEQFF
TGTGCCAGTAGTATAGATGGGGGCTTTGGCTACAATGAGCAGTTCTTC
>-|-|TRBV6-1|TRBJ1-3
CASSLGSGNTIYF
TGTGCCAGTTCCCTCGGGTCTGGAAACACCATATATTTT
>-|-|TRBV5-4|TRBJ2-5
CAQGAAQETQYF
TGTGCTCAAGGGGCGGCTCAAGAGACCCAGTACTTC
>-|TRBD1|TRBV7-9|TRBJ2-3
CASSAGGRTDTQYF
TGTGCCAGCAGCGCAGGGGGCCGCACAGATACGCAGTATTTT
>-|TRBD1|TRBV2|TRBJ1-2
CASSVQGDYGYTF
TGTGCCAGCAGTGTACAGGGGGACTATGGCTACACCTTC
>-|-|TRBV5-4|TRBJ1-4
CASSFKQGSEKLFF
TGTGCCAGCAGCTTTAAACAGGGTTCCGAAAAACTGTTTTTT
>-|TRBD1|TRBV5-4|TRBJ2-1
CASSHRDRAYNEQFF
TGTGCCAGCAGCCACCGGGACAGGGCGTACAATGAGCAGTTCTTC
>few|-|TRBV7-7|TRBJ2-7
CASSTLGGEQYF
TGTGCCAGCAGCACCTTAGGGGGCGAGCAGTACTTC
>-|-|TRBV19|TRBJ1-5
CATSGGASQPQHF
TGTGCCACCTCGGGGGGTGCCAGCCAGCCCCAGCATTTT
>-|TRBD1|TRBV4-2|TRBJ1-1
CASSPTPDRGAEAFF
TGTGCCAGCAGCCCCACGCCGGACAGGGGGGCTGAAGCTTTCTTT